The 2 T cell receptor beta chains reported below all come from one sample, sequenced in a study of siplizumab effects on memory and regulatory T cells. The assay was immunoSEQ multiplex PCR, and TCRdb's table has in-frame clones only and misses some. This table holds about 100,000 clones, about 90% found once. Sample: non-Treg CD4+ T cells sorted from blood. These receptors came from a human donor in good health.

This clone was observed a handful of times. This chain's CDR3 is CAWSGPRYGYTF. CDR3 nucleotide sequence: TGTGCCTGGAGTGGACCTCGGTATGGCTACACCTTC. The rearrangement joins TRBV30 to TRBJ1-2; D gene uncertain. The CDR3 spans 12 residues. V shed 1 base and J shed 5 bases, with 8 bases lying between them. The germline CDR1 and CDR2 sequences are GTSNPN and SVGIG (reference sequence). Full variable domain (missing parts from reference TRBV30 and TRBJ1-2): SQTIHQWPATLVQPVGSPLSLECTVEGTSNPNLYWYRQAAGRGLQLLFYSVGIGQISSEVPQNLSASRPQDRQFILSSKKLLLSDSGFYLCAWSGPRYGYTFGSGTRLTVV.

V is TRBV7-9 and J is TRBJ1-5, with a possible D match to TRBD1 (6 bases). The CDR3 contains 14 residues. V lost 8 bases, J lost 0 bases, and 11 bases lay in between. CDR1 SEHNR and CDR2 FQNEAQ come from the germline V gene (reference sequence). CDR3 residues: CASGGPYSNQPQHF. The CDR3 nucleotides read TGTGCCAGCGGGGGCCCGTATAGCAATCAGCCCCAGCATTTT.